This T cell receptor beta chain was sequenced during a study of blood T cell repertoires in COVID-19. Study background: Sites in the United States, Italy and Spain provided acute and convalescent COVID-19 samples. The analysed material was cDNA or gDNA that came from T cells, B-cell-depleted T cells, or PBMCs.

The germline V gene encodes CDR1 MNHNS and CDR2 SASEGT. There are 15 residues in the CDR3. Trimming pared 1 base from V and 4 bases from J, leaving 13 bases between. Which cohort a participant joined came from the clinical history participants gave. Generated by immunoSEQ multiplex PCR, the TCRdb table keeps only in-frame clones and is missing some. The top ten hold about 4% of the sample, which has 200,000 to 250,000 clones, about 90% seen once. The receptor comes from a woman in her 30s who had been exposed to COVID-19. This sequence joins TRBV6-1 and TRBJ1-1; D is ambiguous. Sequenced sample: PBMCs or T cells enriched from blood (not recorded which). The CDR3 loop is CASSEDSNRGTEAFF. For the CDR3, the DNA is TGTGCCAGCAGTGAAGACAGTAATCGGGGCACTGAAGCTTTCTTT.